Shown below are 21 T cell receptor beta chains from a single sample sequenced in a study of blood T cells in healthy people across ages. A second PCR of 7 to 11 cycles used a sample-barcoded 5' primer and a J-beta primer mix. TCRdb redid the calling of the 5' RACE reads with MiXCR, one entry per CDR3 protein. The sample lists hundreds of thousands of distinct CDR3 sequences; about 43% were seen once. Sequenced sample: blood. These receptors were taken from an elderly man in good health.

This clonotype was observed many times. This chain links TRBV6-6 with TRBJ2-7; D is unclear. Germline V CDR1 and CDR2: MNHNY, SVGAGI (reference sequence). V was trimmed by 6 bases and J by 5 bases, leaving 11 bases between them. This CDR3 spans 12 amino acids. In nucleotides, the CDR3 is TGTGCCAGCAGAACTGATGGGAACGAGCAGTACTTC. Its translation is CASRTDGNEQYF.

V is TRBV20-1 and J is TRBJ2-7, with TRBD1 identical over 8 bases. V was pared by 6 bases and J by 6 bases, with 10 bases of the junction left unmatched. The germline V gene has CDR1 DFQATT and CDR2 SNEGSKA (reference sequence). The CDR3 length is 13 residues. CDR3 residues: CSASRTGNFEQYF. The CDR3 DNA is TGCAGTGCCTCCAGGACAGGGAATTTCGAGCAGTACTTC.

The genes are TRBV7-9 and TRBJ1-2; maybe TRBD1 (5 bases). CDR1 and CDR2 from the germline V gene are SEHNR and FQNEAQ (reference sequence). The CDR3 sequence is 15 residues long. V was shortened by 3 bases and J by 6 bases, with 17 bases between the two germline ends. The CDR3 protein is CASSFRGEKFDGYTF. CDR3 nucleotides: TGTGCCAGCAGCTTCCGAGGGGAGAAGTTTGATGGCTACACCTTC.

This clonotype was observed many times. V usage is TRBV7-9 and J usage is TRBJ2-1; perhaps TRBD1 as D (6 bases). CDR1 is SEHNR, CDR2 FQNEAQ, per germline (reference sequence). V was shortened by 1 base and J by 7 bases, with 14 bases between the two germline ends. This CDR3 comprises 15 residues. This CDR3 reads CASSLVSHRENEQFF. The CDR3 nucleotides are TGTGCCAGCAGCTTAGTGTCGCACAGGGAAAATGAGCAGTTCTTC.

The rearrangement uses TRBV28 and TRBJ2-3, with 7 positions matching TRBD2. This CDR3 spans 16 amino acids. Looked up from germline, CDR1 is MDHEN and CDR2 is SYDVKM. The J segment lost 3 bases and the V segment lost 2 bases, leaving 8 bases of the junction unmatched. Here the CDR3 reads CASSLTGGEGTDTQYF. As DNA, the CDR3 is TGTGCCAGCAGTTTAACGGGGGGAGAAGGGACAGATACGCAGTATTTT. The whole variable domain, filled in from reference TRBV28 and TRBJ2-3, reads DVKVTQSSRYLVKRTGEKVFLECVQDMDHENMFWYRQDPGLGLRLIYFSYDVKMKEKGDIPEGYSVSREKKERFSLILESASTNQTSMYLCASSLTGGEGTDTQYFGPGTRLTVL.

Only a few counts were recorded for this clonotype. J is TRBJ2-3 and V is TRBV19; 8 bases are shared with TRBD2. CDR3 length: 16 amino acids. Germline V CDR1 and CDR2: LNHDA, SQIVND (reference sequence). The ends lost 3 bases at V and 2 bases at J; junction bases unmatched: 7. The CDR3 protein is CASSISLAGTTDTQYF. DNA for the CDR3: TGTGCCAGTAGTATCTCTCTAGCGGGTACCACAGATACGCAGTATTTT.

J is TRBJ2-1 and V is TRBV9; TRBD2 might be the D (5 bases). The DNA end lines up better with TRBJ2-7; the J call may be wrong. The germline gives CDR1 SGDLS, CDR2 YYNGEE. The CDR3 has 13 residues. Here the CDR3 reads CASSVVEGYEQYF. The CDR3 region has the DNA TGTGCCAGCAGCGTAGTAGAGGGCTACGAGCAGTACTTC.

Many counts were recorded for this clonotype. The V and J genes are TRBV29-1 and TRBJ2-5, with TRBD2 identical over 7 bases. The CDR3 consists of 17 residues. The V gene's germline CDR1 is SQVTM and CDR2 ANQGSEA. V shed 7 bases, J shed 5 bases, and the junction held 22 bases outside the gene matches. For the CDR3, the DNA is TGCAGCGGGGGGGGTGGGTTAGTAACCGCTCAGGAGGAGACCCAGTACTTC. Protein sequence: CSGGGGLVTAQEETQYF.

This clonotype came up a few times. The gene calls are TRBV9 and TRBJ2-5; 10 bases fit TRBD1. Germline V lookup: CDR1 SGDLS, CDR2 YYNGEE. This CDR3 spans 16 amino acids. The V and J ends lost 3 bases and 3 bases, in that order; junction bases with no gene match: 8. CDR3 DNA: TGTGCCAGCAGCGACGCCGGGACAGGGGTAAAAGAGACCCAGTACTTC. This encodes CASSDAGTGVKETQYF.

This chain uses TRBV20-1 with TRBJ1-4; D might be TRBD1 (6 bases). Germline assignment: CDR1 DFQATT and CDR2 SNEGSKA (reference sequence). This CDR3 has 14 amino acids. Trimming stripped 4 bases from V and 4 bases from J, with 13 bases between. The CDR3 is CSAIKGVVNEKLFF. As DNA, the CDR3 is TGCAGTGCTATTAAGGGGGTCGTTAATGAAAAACTGTTTTTT.

The chain recombines TRBV29-1 with TRBJ2-7, with a possible D match to TRBD2 (6 bases). Trimming took off 3 bases at V and 5 bases at J, with 17 bases between the two ends. The CDR3 totals 14 residues. The V gene's germline CDR1 is SQVTM and CDR2 ANQGSEA. CDR3 in DNA: TGCAGCGTTGATGGGGGACTGGGTCTAGACGAGCAGTACTTC. This gives the protein CSVDGGLGLDEQYF.

This clonotype has more than one count but fewer than ten. The chain carries TRBV5-1 and TRBJ2-1, with 8 bases matching TRBD2. The V and J ends lost 7 bases and 0 bases, in that order; junction bases with no gene match: 0. In germline, CDR1 is SGHRS, CDR2 YFSETQ. CDR3 length equals 13 residues. CDR3 nucleotides: TGCGCCAGCGCGGGGGGCTCCTACAATGAGCAGTTCTTC. Its translation: CASAGGSYNEQFF. Full variable domain (rest looked up from reference TRBV5-1 and TRBJ2-1): KAGVTQTPRYLIKTRGQQVTLSCSPISGHRSVSWYQQTPGQGLQFLFEYFSETQRNKGNFPGRFSGRQFSNSRSEMNVSTLELGDSALYLCASAGGSYNEQFFGPGTRLTVL.

The genes are TRBV28 and TRBJ2-7; D is unclear. This CDR3 has 13 residues. Germline V CDR1 and CDR2: MDHEN, SYDVKM. Trimming pared 3 bases from V and 6 bases from J, leaving 12 bases between. CDR3 coding DNA: TGTGCCAGCAGTTTCGTAAGAAGCCCCGAGCAGTACTTC. Translating it yields CASSFVRSPEQYF.

This clonotype was seen ten or more times. The chain carries TRBV7-2 and TRBJ2-1, with D unresolved. With 2 bases removed from V and 3 bases from J, the gap between germline ends came to 5 bases. There are 13 residues in the CDR3. Germline V gene sequence: CDR1 SGHTA, CDR2 FQGNSA. The CDR3 is CASSLPSYNEQFF. In DNA, the CDR3 is TGTGCCAGCAGCTTACCGAGCTACAATGAGCAGTTCTTC.

The chain joins TRBV3-1 to TRBJ1-2, with 8 bases matching TRBD1. The V gene end was trimmed by 4 bases and the J gene end by 2 bases; junction bases not matched to a gene: 12. Germline V CDR1 and CDR2: LGHDT, YNNKEL (reference sequence). The length of the CDR3 is 17 residues. The CDR3, as DNA: TGTGCCAGCAGCCTCCTCAGCGGCAGGGGGCAAAACTATGGCTACACCTTC. Protein product: CASSLLSGRGQNYGYTF.

This clonotype was recorded many times. The chain links TRBV28 to TRBJ1-5; D gene uncertain. The V end was cut by 6 bases, the J end by 1 base, with 13 bases between. The germline V gene has CDR1 MDHEN and CDR2 SYDVKM. This CDR3 comprises 15 residues. CDR3 DNA sequence: TGTGCCAGCAGCTCAGTCGGTGGGAGCAATCAGCCCCAGCATTTT. This gives the protein CASSSVGGSNQPQHF.

CDR3 nucleotide sequence: TGTGCCAGCAGCCAAGATTGGGGGGCTGGGGCCAACGTCCTGACTTTC. Protein product: CASSQDWGAGANVLTF. The V call is TRBV3-1, the J call TRBJ2-6, with D maybe TRBD2 (6 bases). Trimming removed 0 bases from V and 2 bases from J, with 8 bases in between. This CDR3 has 16 amino acids. Per the germline V gene, CDR1 is LGHDT and CDR2 is YNNKEL (reference sequence).

This chain links TRBV7-2 with TRBJ2-1; D is possibly TRBD1 (6 bases). This CDR3 contains 15 residues. Trimming pared 7 bases from V and 7 bases from J, leaving 20 bases between. The germline CDR1 and CDR2 sequences are SGHTA and FQGNSA. The CDR3 nucleotides are TGTGCCAGCACCCTGGACAGTGGTTTGAAGAATGAGCAGTTCTTC. Translating it yields CASTLDSGLKNEQFF.

This clonotype was picked up many times. V usage is TRBV6-1 and J usage is TRBJ2-5, with TRBD1 matching 11 bases. This CDR3 is built from 13 residues. Germline CDR1 is MNHNS and CDR2 is SASEGT. V lost 11 bases and J lost 5; bases outside the gene matches: 7. The CDR3 DNA reads TGTGCCGGGGACAGGGGGACCGACGAGACCCAGTACTTC. Protein: CAGDRGTDETQYF.

This rearrangement joins TRBV11-2 to TRBJ2-1; D possibly corresponds to TRBD1 (7 bases). Trimming shortened V by 5 bases and J by 8 bases, and 16 bases separated the two germline ends. Looked up from germline, CDR1 is SGHAT and CDR2 is FQNNGV. The CDR3 runs to 14 residues. CDR3 loop: CASSRGRGVDEQFF. CDR3 DNA: TGTGCCAGCAGCCGAGGCAGGGGGGTCGATGAGCAGTTCTTC.

This clonotype showed up many times. The chain uses TRBV6-5 and TRBJ2-5, with 7 bases lining up with TRBD2. CDR1 MNHEY and CDR2 SVGAGI come from the germline V gene. Trimming cost V 0 bases and J 4 bases; bases outside gene matches: 2. The CDR3 runs 14 residues. In nucleotides, the CDR3 is TGTGCCAGCAGTTACTCCGGGGGGAGAGAGACCCAGTACTTC. Translation: CASSYSGGRETQYF.